The TCR beta chain described here comes from a study of blood T cell repertoires in COVID-19. This clone has just a few counts. Profiled with immunoSEQ multiplex PCR; TCRdb holds only in-frame clones, not every one. The profile shows about 120,000 clones, roughly 87% of them singletons. CDR3 size: 14 residues. Germline V lookup: CDR1 KGHSY, CDR2 FQNENV. V lost 5 bases, J lost 3 bases, and 13 bases lay in between. The sequence came from a man at least 80 years old with active or convalescent COVID-19. The sample was peripheral blood. The J gene is TRBJ1-1, the V gene TRBV16; D is ambiguous. CDR3 residues: CASSYSGRDTEAFF. For the CDR3, the DNA is TGTGCCAGCAGCTACTCCGGTCGGGACACTGAAGCTTTCTTT.